This T cell receptor (beta chain) came from a study of regulatory T cells in long-lasting Graves disease (dated by TCRdb to the early 2020s). Regarding the study in general: Antithyroid drugs had been taken for less than 3 months by newly diagnosed Graves' disease patients. TCR sequencing covered some 13 persistent and approximately 20 newly diagnosed Graves' disease patients, 33 samples in total. The study was registered as a clinical trial and conducted in China. Peripheral blood TCR sequencing and RNA sequencing compared persistent Graves' disease patients with newly diagnosed Graves' disease patients. The study at large found these results: More public clonotypes were shared among persistent patients (roughly 2,700) than among newly diagnosed patients (roughly 1,000). Only peripheral blood was studied, because thyroid tissue, the primary lesion, was inaccessible. Lower TCR Shannon entropy and fewer highly expanded clones were observed in persistent Graves' disease patients than in newly diagnosed patients, which suggested clonal expansion. The small sample size was acknowledged by the authors as a limitation that may reduce accuracy. Sequencing and analysis were restricted to the TCR beta chain. Preferential use of TRBV28, TRBJ1-2 and TRBJ2-5 was observed in persistent disease, whereas TRBV20-1 and TRBJ2-1 were favored in newly diagnosed disease.

Reading the label with the study, this specimen's time point is: newly diagnosed GD, antithyroid drugs for less than 3 months. For both TCR sequencing and RNA sequencing, RNA was extracted from PBMCs in TRIzol. Graves' disease was diagnosed according to American Thyroid Association guidelines. Recruitment of patients was carried out at an endocrinology department in Xi'an, China. Each patient gave roughly 10 milliliters of peripheral blood, collected in an EDTA anticoagulant tube. Ficoll Paque Plus density gradient separation was used to isolate PBMCs, and no further T cell sorting was done. An Agilent 2100 Bioanalyzer and agarose gel were used to check RNA quality, while a NanoDrop 2000 measured RNA concentration. Germline trimming: 5 bases from V, 4 bases from J; junction bases outside gene matches: 8. Including cysteine and phenylalanine, the CDR3 has 16 amino acids. The only DNA kept is the CDR3, 48 bases in frame from the first base. CDR1 and CDR2, looked up from the germline V gene, are MDHEN and SYDVKM.

Libraries were constructed by multiplex PCR. Sequencer: Illumina HiSeq 4000. TCR beta libraries were built with iRepertoire HTBI primers and Arm-PCR amplification of CDR3 regions. Gel purification was performed on PCR products prior to sequencing. Under the source paper's analysis protocol: Gene usage analysis of CDR3 amino acid clonotypes relied on the roughly 60 TRBV and around 13 TRBJ segments identified across samples. Filtered high-quality paired reads were merged into contigs using COPE and FqMerger. BLAST was used to align contigs to IMGT TRBV, TRBD and TRBJ reference genes, and CDR3 was defined according to IMGT. Highly expanded clones were defined as clonotypes with a frequency above 0.1%. Repertoire diversity was measured by Shannon entropy, and V-J evenness by the Gini coefficient. Public clonotypes were defined as clonotypes shared by more than one individual. TCRdb redid the processing of the public reads, applying fastp at Q25 and MiXCR, and retained in-frame beta chains. Rows merge per CDR3 protein into single entries with the most common DNA and genes. These V and J calls derive from TCRdb rather than the authors' analysis. The sample table lists hundreds of thousands of distinct CDR3 sequences, approximately 15% of them with a count of one. 25% to 30% of the sample lies in the top ten.

This clonotype has at least ten counts. It has no known antigen specificity. There are no base qualities to consult, and no much larger clone falls within one base. Separately, the same data were catalogued under a study of T cells in Graves' hyperthyroidism and ophthalmopathy. That second report states: Graves' hyperthyroidism was defined as stable when no progression to ophthalmopathy occurred over 18 months of follow-up. Hyperthyroidism patients were aged 18 to 65 years and newly diagnosed, with disease duration of less than 2 months. The study excluded patients with uncontrolled infections, other autoimmune diseases, pregnancy or lactation. Diagnoses relied on clinical symptoms, serum thyroxine and TRAb, thyroid ultrasound and orbital computed tomography. The first round of RT-PCR for the TCR CDR3 was performed with the HTBI primer set and the Qiagen OneStep RT-PCR kit. Most expanded thyroid clonotypes (frequency above 0.001) were also detected in blood, suggesting blood repertoires may reflect thyroid immune responses. A model built on a 13 V-J signature distinguished ophthalmopathy from stable hyperthyroidism, reaching 87.88% sensitivity and approximately 83% specificity in cross-validation and 80%/75% in testing. In validation, progression to ophthalmopathy was predicted by the model with 65% to 71% sensitivity and roughly 76% specificity, a median of around 6.5 months before onset. To identify distinguishing TCR V-J signatures, a discovery cohort of some 100 patients was used, comprising approximately 40 with Graves' ophthalmopathy and 57 with stable Graves' hyperthyroidism. Whether ophthalmopathy could be predicted prospectively was tested in an independent validation cohort made up of 18 hyperthyroidism patients plus 17 patients who later progressed to ophthalmopathy. The roughly 90 discovery patients were divided at random into training and test sets in a 7:3 ratio. The study also compared thyroid tissue and blood T-cell repertoires from about six Graves' hyperthyroidism patients. After blood sampling, hyperthyroidism patients were treated with methimazole at a starting dose of 30 mg daily, and ophthalmopathy patients were treated with high-dose intravenous methylprednisolone. The libraries were constructed in a second round of multiplex PCR and then size-selected and purified. The libraries were sequenced on an Illumina HiSeq2000 using paired-end 100 bp reads. SOAPnuke was used to process the raw data, removing reads that contained adapters or uncalled bases, had a mean Phred below 15, or lacked an exact match to the constant primer or identifier. COPE v1.2.5 was used to merge the high-quality paired reads, and each unique nucleotide sequence was defined as a clonotype. MiTCR v1.1 was used to align the clonotypes against IMGT TRBV, TRBD and TRBJ reference segments. Analysis was restricted to V-J combinations with a frequency above 0.0001, which covered 98% to 99.2% of repertoires. A TCS score was defined as the ratio of F50 (clonal expansion) to E x V (chaos), with BLOSUM62-based TCRdist applied between CDR3 peptides within each V-J. Welch's t-statistics and random forest reduced around 520 V-J features to about 13, which were used in a naive Bayes classifier (R e1071). No statistical method was used to fix the sample size in advance, and group allocation was not hidden from the investigators. TCR Vbeta CDR3 sequencing of 120 to 150 peripheral blood samples (approximately 44 ophthalmopathy, 70 to 85 hyperthyroidism and approximately 17 progressor patients) is reported in the paper.

The sample in question was peripheral blood mononuclear cells (PBMCs), obtained at new diagnosis, from a patient treated with antithyroid drugs. This TCR came from a man aged 35 to 55 with Graves disease. Donor details come from another sample of the same person, matched by shared clones. This receptor chain uses TRBV28 and TRBJ1-1, with 12 bases matching TRBD1. The CDR3 here reads CASSQGQGATGTEAFF. The nucleotide sequence is TGTGCCAGCAGTCAGGGACAGGGGGCGACGGGCACTGAAGCTTTCTTT.